Listed below are T cell receptor beta chains from one sample, sequenced in a study of PD-L1 blockade in urothelial cancer. The method was immunoSEQ multiplex PCR; TCRdb's version includes in-frame clones alone and lacks a portion of them. The sample contains around 71,000 clones, 70% to 90% of which appear only once. The starting material was PBMCs, obtained around atezolizumab (anti-PD-L1) treatment. These receptors came from a man between 40 and 49 years old with urothelial cancer. Each CDR3 is given with its conserved first and last residue. For some rows the clone size is stated as once, few or many, or as a class when expanded; others skip it.

.,TRBV5-1,TRBJ2-3,CASGTGKLGTTDTQYF
.,TRBV4-2,TRBJ2-2,CASSQGSGPNTGELFF
.,TRBV7-6,TRBJ2-5,CASSLARTPGGETQYF
.,TRBV6-1,TRBJ2-7,CAYPKRLVCEQYF
.,TRBV6-1,TRBJ2-2,CAEAASATGELFF
few,TRBV15,TRBJ2-7,CATSSGQAAYEQYF
.,TRBV5-6,TRBJ2-7,CASSSMTGLAGAYEQYF
.,TRBV7-3,TRBJ2-3,CASSLLFGRDQDTQYF
few,TRBV5-1,TRBJ1-2,CASSREGKGDYGYTF
.,TRBV11-2,TRBJ1-1,CASSLGDRGRMMNTEAFF
.,TRBV6-1,TRBJ1-2,CASSEVSGWAGYYGYTF
.,TRBV5-6,TRBJ2-7,CASSLAGVGYEQYF